Sequencing of this T cell receptor beta chain was carried out in a study of blood T cells in healthy people across ages (dated by TCRdb to the mid-2010s). Study-wide context: In model experiments, roughly one uniquely barcoded TCR beta cDNA molecule per two T cells was captured by template switching. To track age-related changes in TCR beta repertoire diversity, the study relied on deep sequencing normalized with unique cDNA molecular identifiers. Donors were grouped into four age groups: young (average approximately 15 years), middle-aged (about 38), aged (about 60) and long-lived (approximately 78). Using the same blood draw, the study looked at two additional independent replicas of 1 million unique cDNA reads for two donors, one aged 18 to 30 and the other aged 80 or older. Broader findings and caveats from the paper: There was a strong correlation between observed TCR beta diversity and the percentage of naive T cells measured by flow cytometry. Estimates of total diversity from one million sequenced T cells were regarded as lower bounds and underestimates. Donor CMV infection status was unknown, potentially confounding age-related changes in expanded clonotypes. Compared with the aged group, the long-lived group had more naive CD4+ T cells, fewer expanded clones and increased TCR diversity, a pattern suggesting age selection. Observed TCR beta diversity per million T cells fell roughly linearly with age, and a significant reduction was already apparent by age around 36. Bulk unsorted PBMC profiling prevented conclusive comparison of naive and antigen-experienced compartments.

Receptors were amplified or captured by 5' RACE. Instrument on record: Illumina HiSeq 2500. A second PCR of roughly 6 to 11 cycles was run with a J-beta primer mix and a sample-barcoded 5' primer. A unique molecular identifier was introduced onto each TCR beta cDNA molecule by a template-switch 5' adaptor carrying 12 random nucleotides. Each sample yielded at least 3 million CDR3-containing paired-end reads. All of the RNA was converted into first-strand cDNA using the Mint cDNA synthesis kit, with a TRBC-specific oligonucleotide serving as the primer. Following uracil-DNA glycosylase treatment, a first 18-cycle PCR with universal primers M1SS and BC2_uni_R was performed on all cDNA. As for the original processing: Each sample was normalized by randomly selecting 1 million high-quality reads, each carrying a distinct molecular identifier. Instead of being binned into consensus sequences, reads that shared molecular identifiers were thrown out. MiTCR, run with a Q25 quality threshold and the strictest error-elimination algorithm, handled CDR3 identification, clonotype clustering and error correction. A nonparametric unseen species model using Euler transformation provided a lower-bound estimate of total TCR beta diversity. TCRdb took the public reads, trimmed them with fastp at Q25, ran MiXCR for clone calling and kept in-frame beta chains. Each CDR3 protein gets just one entry, which takes the most common genes and DNA from the rows behind it. The V and J calls and clone size come from TCRdb's table, not from the authors' own analysis. A total of about 930,000 distinct CDR3 sequences appear in this sample, about 27% of them only once. The ten most abundant clones make up roughly 10% of the sample.

The donors were around 39 Caucasian individuals from Russia, aged about 6 to 95 years, who were systemically healthy. About 9.8 milliliters of peripheral blood were drawn from each donor into EDTA-treated Vacutainer tubes. Ficoll-Paque density-gradient centrifugation was used to isolate PBMCs, with at least 6.5 million per sample. Trizol reagent was used to extract total RNA from PBMCs, with at least 5.5 micrograms per sample. The percentages of naive CD45RAhigh/CD27high T cells were determined by flow cytometry on a PBMC aliquot from every donor. V was cut back by 2 bases and J by 2 bases, leaving a gap of 6 bases between them. CDR1 and CDR2 were assigned from the germline V gene as MDHEN and SYDVKM. The CDR3 numbers 13 residues from cysteine through phenylalanine. Just the 39-base CDR3 DNA is kept, in frame starting at base 1. This clonotype was seen repeatedly, ten times or more. The antigen this receptor binds is unknown. No per-base quality is available; no much larger clone lies one base away.

In addition, the sample was reused for a study of T cells of mothers and their children. The second study also describes: Donors were nine systemically healthy Caucasian individuals: three mothers and their six children. cDNA synthesis consumed the entire amount of extracted RNA, loaded at 1.5 ug RNA in each 15 ul reaction. Sample barcodes and 2-4 random nucleotides were added via the M1S primer in the second PCR. More than 9.5 million TCR beta CDR3 reads were obtained from each mother, and some 3.2 million reads were obtained from each child. TCR recombination output is similarly shaped by thymic selection in related and unrelated pairs, with a minor effect exerted by inherited differences. Normalized repertoire overlap was always found to be slightly, but never significantly, higher in related mother-child pairs than in unrelated mother-child pairs. No persistent microchimeric T cell clones were detected, at a sensitivity of 80 to 100 clones per million clonotypes. In the study, deep NGS was used to compare the TCR beta repertoires of mothers and children, and features distinguishing related mother-child pairs from unrelated individuals were sought. The mean age was roughly 40 +/- 4 years for the mothers and about 10 +/- 4 years for the children. After adapter ligation with NEBNext reagents, the libraries were sequenced on Illumina HiSeq 2000 with 100+100 nt paired-end reads. To avoid cross-contamination, the mother libraries and the child libraries were prepared a month apart and sequenced in separate runs. Between roughly 500,000 and 2,100,000 distinct TCR beta clonotypes were identified per donor. Naive TCR beta clonotypes were estimated from low-frequency clonotypes matched to each donor's FACS-determined naive share, without sorting.

The specimen was blood. The rearrangement joined TRBV28 to TRBJ1-2, with no confidently assigned D gene. The receptor's source is a woman aged 40 to 50 in good health. This receptor carries the CDR3 CASSLNRNYGYTF. Read as DNA, the sequence is TGTGCCAGCAGTTTAAACAGAAACTATGGCTACACCTTC.